A selection of T cell receptor beta chains follows, all from one sample in a study of OX40 agonist ivuxolimab in advanced cancers. This table comes from immunoSEQ multiplex PCR, and its TCRdb copy is limited to in-frame clones, with some not included. The profile covers around 88,000 clones, with about 92% appearing a single time and 0.45% to 0.55% taken by the ten largest. The source material was CD4+ or CD8+ T cells sorted from blood, sampled in a trial of the OX40 agonist ivuxolimab. Receptors originate from an adult with an advanced solid tumor such as melanoma, head and neck, liver or kidney cancer. CDR3s include the opening cysteine and the closing phenylalanine or tryptophan. A D gene is named only where the DNA matches it firmly. Expanded clones are given a class, and other clones once, few, many or no size at all.

>TRBJ1-1|-|-|TRBV11-3
TGTGCCAGCAGCTTAGATTCCCTCACTGAAGCTTTCTTT
CASSLDSLTEAFF
>TRBJ2-3|-|TRBD2|TRBV2
TGTGCCAGCAGTGATGCGAAGGGGCTAGCGGGAGGTACAGATACGCAGTATTTT
CASSDAKGLAGGTDTQYF
>TRBJ2-7|-|TRBD1|TRBV7-2
TGTGCCAGCAGTTTATTCCGGGACAGGGTTGCCGAGCAGTACTTC
CASSLFRDRVAEQYF
>TRBJ1-2|few|-|TRBV5-1
TGCGCCAGCAGCCTCATGCCACCTAACTATGGCTACACCTTC
CASSLMPPNYGYTF
>TRBJ2-2|-|-|TRBV13
TGTGCCAGCAGCTTAGCCGGAAGCGCGAACACCGGGGAGCTGTTTTTT
CASSLAGSANTGELFF
>TRBJ1-3|few|-|TRBV5-6
TGTGCCAGCAGCTTAGATGGGGGAAACACCATATATTTT
CASSLDGGNTIYF
>TRBJ1-4|-|TRBD1|TRBV15
TGTGCCACCAGCAGAGATCACGGGACAGCTATAAATGAAAAACTGTTTTTT
CATSRDHGTAINEKLFF
>TRBJ2-7|-|TRBD2|TRBV18
TGTGCCAGCTCACCACTTAGCGGGGGGGGCGGCTACGAGCAGTACTTC
CASSPLSGGGGYEQYF
>TRBJ2-3|-|-|TRBV9
TGTGCCAGCAGCGTAGATGCGGTGCGCACAGATACGCAGTATTTT
CASSVDAVRTDTQYF
>TRBJ1-2|-|-|TRBV6-4
TGTGCCAGCAGTGAGGGGGGCGGAACAAATTATGGCTACACCTTC
CASSEGGGTNYGYTF
>TRBJ2-3|-|-|TRBV30
TGTGCCTGGGGACCTGGGCAGTATTTT
CAWGPGQYF
>TRBJ2-7|-|TRBD2|TRBV11-3
TGTGCCAGCAGCCCGACTAGCGGGTCCTACGAGCAGTACTTC
CASSPTSGSYEQYF
>TRBJ1-2|-|-|TRBV6-9
TGTGCCAGCAGTTACACGGGGAGCTATGGCTACACCTTC
CASSYTGSYGYTF
>TRBJ1-3|-|TRBD1|TRBV19
TGTGCCACCACAGGGGTCAGCTCTGGAAACACCATATATTTT
CATTGVSSGNTIYF
>TRBJ1-5|-|-|TRBV6-1
TGTGCCAGCAGTGAAGCGCTGGGTAGCAATCAGCCCCAGCATTTT
CASSEALGSNQPQHF
>TRBJ2-3|once|-|TRBV27
TGTGCCAGCAGTTTATCCCAACGAACGCAGTATTTT
CASSLSQRTQYF
>TRBJ2-3|-|TRBD2|TRBV7-2
TGTGCCAGCAGACTAGCGGTCTTCACAGATACGCAGTATTTT
CASRLAVFTDTQYF
>TRBJ2-5|-|-|TRBV20-1
TGCAGTGCTATGGAGCGTGAGACCCAGTACTTC
CSAMERETQYF
>TRBJ2-5|-|-|TRBV11-2
TGTGCCAGCAGCTTGCGAGAGACCCAGTACTTC
CASSLRETQYF
>TRBJ2-2|once|TRBD2|TRBV5-4
TGTGCCAGCAGCTTGGGCCGGGGGGGCCCCGGGGAGCTGTTTTTT
CASSLGRGGPGELFF
>TRBJ1-1|-|-|TRBV28
TGTGCCAGCAGTTTACTGGGGAACACTGAAGCTTTCTTT
CASSLLGNTEAFF